This TCR beta chain was sequenced during a study of blood T cell repertoires in COVID-19. Study-wide background: Spain, Italy and the United States supplied samples that represented acute and convalescent COVID-19. PBMCs, B-cell-depleted T cells, or T cells provided the cDNA or gDNA that made up the material.

Original data processing: Amplification with reference gene primers provided the estimates of nucleated cell counts. The table came from immunoSEQ multiplex PCR; TCRdb's copy has only in-frame clones and leaves some out. V and J calls and clone size are copied from that table; D and trimming were computed from the DNA. The profile shows 150,000 to 200,000 clones, about 86% of them singletons. This sequence originates from a man in his forties or fifties with active or convalescent COVID-19. The sample was peripheral blood.

The CDR3 DNA is TGCAGCGTTGCACAGGGGACGGGCTATGGCTACACCTTC. Protein sequence: CSVAQGTGYGYTF. V usage is TRBV29-1 and J usage is TRBJ1-2; 7 bases fit TRBD1. V was clipped by 4 bases and J by 4 bases; unmatched bases: 6. This CDR3 spans 13 amino acids. Germline V gene lookup returns CDR1 SQVTM and CDR2 ANQGSEA.